These 30 T cell receptor beta chains originate from one sample sequenced in a study of vaccination and CD4 T cells after COVID-19. This sample's treatment: approximately nine-day PBMC culture with coronavirus spike peptide pools or control peptides (ViraFEST assay). CD4+ T cells of the unexposed donor were collected before the COVID-19 pandemic (2011-2018). CD4+ T cells that had been cultured provided DNA sequenced with the Oncomine TCR Beta short-read assay. Cultures of CD4+ T cells served as the source for extracting genomic DNA. From the PCR reads, TCRdb called clonotypes with MiXCR, one entry per CDR3 protein. The data contain about 10,000 distinct CDR3 sequences, about 34% of them singletons. These receptors have no known antigen. Sequenced sample: CD4+ T cells from blood, cultured in vitro. All receptors derive from a human donor in good health.

As to this clonotype: The junction departs from germline at one end; a sequencing error may be responsible. The chain employs TRBV7-7 and TRBJ2-5; 9 nucleotides match TRBD2. The CDR3 has 15 residues. Germline V gene lookup returns CDR1 SSHAT and CDR2 FNYEAQ (reference sequence). The CDR3 DNA follows: TGTGCTAGCAGCCCACCGGGCGGGAGGGCCGGGACCCAGTACTTC. Residues: CASSPPGGRAGTQYF.

This clonotype came up a few times. This chain uses TRBV4-1 with TRBJ2-7; a weak D match, TRBD1 (6 bases). Germline V gene sequence: CDR1 MGHRA, CDR2 YSYEKL. The CDR3 has 13 amino acids. The V and J ends lost 4 bases and 2 bases respectively, with 9 bases between them. The CDR3 DNA is TGCGCCAGCAGCCGAACAGGGCCCTACGAGCAGTACTTC. This translates into CASSRTGPYEQYF.

This clonotype turned up a few times. This chain joins TRBV20-1 and TRBJ2-5; 7 bases align to TRBD1. CDR1 is DFQATT, CDR2 SNEGSKA, per germline (reference sequence). The CDR3 has 14 amino acids. The V gene end was trimmed by 0 bases and the J gene end by 7 bases; junction bases not matched to a gene: 8. The CDR3 sequence: CSARDGGQRGTQYF. Written as DNA, the CDR3 is TGCAGTGCTAGAGATGGGGGACAGAGAGGGACCCAGTACTTC.

This chain joins TRBV29-1 and TRBJ2-1; D is unresolved. The V and J ends lost 4 bases and 4 bases respectively, with 14 bases between them. This CDR3 comprises 14 residues. Germline lookup yields CDR1 SQVTM and CDR2 ANQGSEA. The CDR3 loop reads CSVALGGDYNEQFF. The CDR3 DNA sequence: TGCAGCGTTGCCCTAGGCGGAGATTACAATGAGCAGTTCTTC.

The rearrangement joins TRBV30 to TRBJ1-5; 11 bases line up with TRBD1. This CDR3 comprises 16 residues. Trimming at V came to 1 base and at J to 4 bases, leaving 6 bases not matched to a gene. The germline V gene encodes CDR1 GTSNPN and CDR2 SVGIG (reference sequence). Here the CDR3 DNA reads TGTGCCTGGAGTGGGGGGACAGGGGGTAGTAATCAGCCCCAGCATTTT. It yields the protein CAWSGGTGGSNQPQHF.

Here the CDR3 DNA reads TGCAGCGTTGAGTCGACAGCCCAAGAGACCCAGTACTTC. Translated: CSVESTAQETQYF. The chain uses TRBV29-1 and TRBJ2-5; the D gene is possibly TRBD1 (5 bases). Trimming removed 3 bases at V and 1 base at J, with 9 bases between. Germline-derived CDR1 and CDR2 are SQVTM and ANQGSEA. This CDR3 region has 13 residues.

The CDR3 nucleotides read TGTGCCAGCAGTGATACTAGCGGAGGGGCAGATACGCAGTATTTT. It is translated as CASSDTSGGADTQYF. V usage is TRBV25-1 and J usage is TRBJ2-3, with 8 bases lining up with TRBD2. V trimming: 3 bases; J trimming: 4 bases; junction bases outside the gene matches: 6. CDR3 size: 15 residues. CDR1 and CDR2 (germline): MGHDK, SYGVNS.

A few counts support this clonotype. Here the CDR3 reads CAISESTDTQYF. CDR3 coding DNA: TGTGCCATCAGTGAGTCGACAGATACGCAGTATTTT. The rearrangement uses TRBV10-3 and TRBJ2-3; D is undetermined. Germline V gene lookup returns CDR1 ENHRY and CDR2 SYGVKD. With 0 bases removed from V and 3 bases from J, the gap between germline ends came to 1 base. CDR3 size: 12 residues.

This clonotype has a handful of counts. The J gene is TRBJ1-2, the V gene TRBV28, with D perhaps TRBD1 (6 bases). Deletions cut 6 bases from V and 6 bases from J, with 17 bases between. Germline assignment: CDR1 MDHEN and CDR2 SYDVKM. This CDR3 is built from 14 residues. CDR3 sequence reads: CASSRQGRRDGYTF. The CDR3, as DNA: TGTGCCAGCAGCCGGCAGGGGAGACGGGATGGCTACACCTTC.

The gene calls are TRBV5-4 and TRBJ1-2; D is undetermined. Trimming removed 3 bases at V and 5 bases at J, with 11 bases between. This CDR3 spans 13 amino acids. CDR1 is SGHNT, CDR2 YYREEE, per germline (reference sequence). The CDR3 protein is CASSSGSQYGYTF. The DNA for the CDR3 is TGTGCCAGCAGCTCCGGGTCCCAATATGGCTACACCTTC.

This clonotype is termed medium-sized (0.01 to 0.1%). The J gene is TRBJ2-7, the V gene TRBV24-1; 9 bases are shared with TRBD1. Germline-derived CDR1 and CDR2 are KGHDR and SFDVKD. Losses at the gene ends were 4 bases for V and 5 bases for J; bases not matched to a gene: 5. The CDR3 loop spans 14 amino acids. CDR3 DNA: TGTGCCACCAGTGACTTGAGGACAGGGGACGAGCAGTACTTC. As protein: CATSDLRTGDEQYF.

In its sample, this clonotype was seen once. In nucleotides, the CDR3 is TGCGCCAGCAGTCCTGACAGGAGACTAGCGGGAGGGCCGGGACAAGAGACCCAGTACTTC. This gives the protein CASSPDRRLAGGPGQETQYF. The chain recombines TRBV23-1 with TRBJ2-7, with TRBD2 matching 14 bases. The J call may be wrong; the DNA end is better matched by TRBJ2-5. TRBV23-1 is recorded as an ORF, its role being uncertain. The CDR3 is made up of 20 amino acids.

The chain is built from TRBV19 and TRBJ2-7; weak D call: TRBD2 (5 bases). The CDR3 contains 12 residues. Trimming shortened V by 5 bases and J by 4 bases, and 9 bases separated the two germline ends. Per the germline V gene, CDR1 is LNHDA and CDR2 is SQIVND (reference sequence). CDR3 nucleotide sequence: TGTGCCAGTAGTCGGGGAGAATACGAGCAGTACTTC. The encoded protein is CASSRGEYEQYF.

The chain employs TRBV6-1 and TRBJ1-5; D may be TRBD1 (5 bases). V was trimmed by 6 bases and J by 4 bases, leaving 13 bases between them. CDR1 is MNHNS and CDR2 is SASEGT in the germline V gene. CDR3 length equals 14 residues. This CDR3 reads CASSWGRGNQPQHF. CDR3 in DNA: TGTGCCAGCAGCTGGGGACGGGGAAATCAGCCCCAGCATTTT.

There are a few counts of this clonotype. The chain has TRBV11-2 and TRBJ2-7; no definite D call. Trimming removed 1 base at V and 4 bases at J, with 11 bases between. The germline gives CDR1 SGHAT, CDR2 FQNNGV. CDR3 length equals 14 residues. The CDR3 here is CASSLVGRRYEQYF. DNA for the CDR3: TGTGCCAGCAGCTTAGTTGGCAGACGGTACGAGCAGTACTTC.

This clonotype was detected a few times. The chain recombines TRBV7-9 with TRBJ1-1; D remains unclear. V was shortened by 0 bases and J by 8 bases, with 13 bases between the two germline ends. This CDR3 contains 14 residues. Germline V gene data show CDR1 as SEHNR and CDR2 as FQNEAQ (reference sequence). CDR3 bases: TGTGCCAGCAGCTTAGCGTTCACCCCAGCGGAAGCTTTCTTT. It translates to CASSLAFTPAEAFF.

V is TRBV30 and J is TRBJ2-7; 12 bases agree with TRBD2. Trimming at V came to 3 bases and at J to 3 bases, leaving 3 bases not matched to a gene. Germline CDR1 is GTSNPN and CDR2 is SVGIG (reference sequence). This CDR3 is built from 14 residues. The CDR3 region is CAWSGTSGFYEQYF. The CDR3 DNA reads as TGTGCCTGGAGCGGGACTAGCGGGTTCTACGAGCAGTACTTC.

In its sample, this clonotype was seen a few times. The chain carries TRBV20-1 and TRBJ1-6, with D maybe TRBD1 (5 bases). The CDR3 extends over 17 amino acids. Trimming removed 6 bases from V and 5 bases from J, with 23 bases in between. Looked up from germline, CDR1 is DFQATT and CDR2 is SNEGSKA (reference sequence). The CDR3 sequence: CSAHLVQGEFDNSPLHF. CDR3 DNA sequence: TGCAGTGCCCATTTGGTCCAGGGAGAGTTTGATAATTCACCCCTCCACTTT.

This clonotype was picked up a small number of times. The chain uses TRBV20-1 and TRBJ2-6; 7 bases are a match to TRBD2. The germline V gene encodes CDR1 DFQATT and CDR2 SNEGSKA (reference sequence). Germline trimming cut 5 bases from V and 0 bases from J; bases unmatched to any gene: 13. This CDR3 spans 18 amino acids. The CDR3 nucleotides are TGCAGTGCTTCGATTTCCAGCGGGATCAGCTCTGGGGCCAACGTCCTGACTTTC. Translating it yields CSASISSGISSGANVLTF.

V gene TRBV28 combines with J gene TRBJ2-5; D is possibly TRBD1 or TRBD2 (5 bases each). The germline V and J ends were trimmed by 2 bases and 5 bases, with 9 bases remaining between them. Germline CDR1 MDHEN, CDR2 SYDVKM. This CDR3 is built from 13 residues. The CDR3 coding sequence is TGTGCCAGCAGTTTACTGGGACGCGAGACCCAGTACTTC. Translated: CASSLLGRETQYF.

This clonotype has a handful of counts. V gene TRBV6-5 combines with J gene TRBJ1-2; tentative D call: TRBD1 (6 bases). This CDR3 contains 15 residues. Trimming took 4 bases from V and 4 from J, leaving 16 bases between them. The germline V gene encodes CDR1 MNHEY and CDR2 SVGAGI. CDR3 protein: CASSSVDRNFYGYTF. For the CDR3, the DNA is TGTGCCAGCAGTTCCGTCGACAGGAACTTCTATGGCTACACCTTC.

This clonotype was observed a handful of times. The V gene is TRBV7-2, the J gene TRBJ2-7; D ambiguous. V was pared by 2 bases and J by 5 bases, with 13 bases between. The germline CDR1 and CDR2 sequences are SGHTA and FQGNSA. The CDR3 runs to 14 residues. This CDR3 reads CASSLRVGADEQYF. Here the CDR3 DNA reads TGTGCCAGCAGCTTAAGGGTGGGCGCGGACGAGCAGTACTTC.

This clonotype was found a few times. V is TRBV11-1 and J is TRBJ2-1; 8 positions match TRBD2. With V trimmed by 0 bases and J by 2 bases, 3 bases remained unmatched. Germline assignment: CDR1 SGHAT and CDR2 FQDESV (reference sequence). The CDR3 has 16 amino acids. The DNA for the CDR3 is TGTGCCAGCAGCTTAGCGCCACTAGCGGCCTACAATGAGCAGTTCTTC. It specifies CASSLAPLAAYNEQFF.

The chain links TRBV28 to TRBJ2-6; a possible D gene is TRBD1 (6 bases). CDR1 and CDR2 from the germline V gene are MDHEN and SYDVKM. The V and J ends lost 11 bases and 4 bases respectively, with 18 bases between them. This CDR3 is 15 amino acids long. The CDR3 region has the DNA TGTGCCGCCTCTGCCTGGACAGCAGGGGCCAACGTCCTGACTTTC. Protein sequence: CAASAWTAGANVLTF.

There are a few counts of this clonotype. This sequence joins TRBV2 and TRBJ1-2, with unresolved D. This CDR3 has 13 residues. CDR1 is SNHLY, CDR2 FYNNEI, per germline. V lost 4 bases, J lost 4 bases, and 10 bases lay in between. The CDR3 loop is CASSGGHRYGYTF. CDR3 DNA: TGTGCCAGCAGTGGAGGGCACCGCTATGGCTACACCTTC.

This clonotype was observed a handful of times. The chain is built from TRBV7-9 and TRBJ1-1; D is unclear. Trimming took off 6 bases at V and 6 bases at J, with 14 bases between the two ends. Germline V gene sequence: CDR1 SEHNR, CDR2 FQNEAQ (reference sequence). CDR3 size: 13 residues. In DNA, the CDR3 is TGTGCCAGCAGTTATACCCTGGGGTCTGAAGCTTTCTTT. Translating gives CASSYTLGSEAFF.

The chain recombines TRBV6-1 with TRBJ1-5; the match to TRBD1 covers 7 bases. Trimming took 4 bases from V and 0 from J; bases not matched to a gene: 3. The germline V gene has CDR1 MNHNS and CDR2 SASEGT. The CDR3 sequence is 15 residues long. CDR3 in DNA: TGTGCCAGCAGTGGACAGGGCAATAGCAATCAGCCCCAGCATTTT. Protein product: CASSGQGNSNQPQHF.

This chain uses TRBV6-2 or TRBV6-3 with TRBJ1-2; TRBD1 matches at 8 bases. The germline gives CDR1 MNHEY, CDR2 SVGEGT. V was pared by 6 bases and J by 1 base, with 7 bases of the junction left unmatched. The CDR3 loop spans 15 amino acids. The CDR3 nucleotides are TGTGCCAGCAGATCCTCGGACAGGGTTAACTATGGCTACACCTTC. Amino acids: CASRSSDRVNYGYTF.

This clonotype has just a few counts. This chain connects TRBV6-2 or TRBV6-3 to TRBJ2-1; 13 positions match TRBD2. The CDR3 is 13 residues long. J gave up 8 bases and V 8 bases, and 3 bases lay outside the gene matches. In germline, CDR1 is MNHEY, CDR2 SVGEGT. As DNA, the CDR3 is TGTGCCAGCCGGACTAGCGGGAGTGATGAGCAGTTCTTC. It encodes CASRTSGSDEQFF.

The chain combines TRBV2 with TRBJ2-3; 8 bases are a match to TRBD2. The V gene end was trimmed by 6 bases and the J gene end by 3 bases; junction bases not matched to a gene: 2. The CDR3 runs 13 residues. Germline lookup yields CDR1 SNHLY and CDR2 FYNNEI. The CDR3 DNA follows: TGTGCCAGCAGCGGGAGGGCAACAGATACGCAGTATTTT. Its translation is CASSGRATDTQYF. Full variable domain (remainder filled in from reference TRBV2 and TRBJ2-3): EPEVTQTPSHQVTQMGQEVILRCVPISNHLYFYWYRQILGQKVEFLVSFYNNEISEKSEIFDDQFSVERPDGSNFTLKIRSTKLEDSAMYFCASSGRATDTQYFGPGTRLTVL.